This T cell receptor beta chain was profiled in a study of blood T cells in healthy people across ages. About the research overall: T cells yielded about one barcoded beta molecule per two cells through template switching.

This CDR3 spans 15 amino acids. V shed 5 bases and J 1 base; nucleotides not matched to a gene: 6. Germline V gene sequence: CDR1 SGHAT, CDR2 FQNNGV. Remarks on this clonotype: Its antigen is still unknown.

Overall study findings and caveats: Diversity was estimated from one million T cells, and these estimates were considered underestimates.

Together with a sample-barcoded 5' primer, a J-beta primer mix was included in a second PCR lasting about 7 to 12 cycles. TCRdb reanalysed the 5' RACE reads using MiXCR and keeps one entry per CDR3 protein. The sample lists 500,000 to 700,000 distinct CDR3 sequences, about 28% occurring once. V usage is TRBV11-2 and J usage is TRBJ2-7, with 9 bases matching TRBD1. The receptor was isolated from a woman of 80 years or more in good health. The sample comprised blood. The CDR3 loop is CASSRRTGVSYEQYF. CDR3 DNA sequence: TGTGCCAGCAGCCGACGGACAGGGGTGTCCTACGAGCAGTACTTC.